The 27 T cell receptor beta chains below all came from one sample that was sequenced in a study of blood T cell repertoires in COVID-19. Data came from immunoSEQ multiplex PCR; TCRdb stores just in-frame clones and leaves some out. The sample has 150,000 to 200,000 clones; more than 80% are singletons. Specimen: peripheral blood. The receptors originated from a man aged 45 to 65 with acute or convalescent COVID-19.

The V and J genes are TRBV2 and TRBJ2-5; 7 nucleotides align to TRBD1. The V gene end was trimmed by 4 bases and the J gene end by 4 bases; junction bases not matched to a gene: 3. Germline V gives CDR1 SNHLY, CDR2 FYNNEI. CDR3 length: 13 amino acids. Written as DNA, the CDR3 is TGTGCCAGCAGTGGCGACAGGGCAGAGACCCAGTACTTC. Encoded protein: CASSGDRAETQYF.

The chain uses TRBV7-9 and TRBJ1-4; 10 bases are a match to TRBD1. The CDR3 sequence is 15 residues long. Germline V gene data show CDR1 as SEHNR and CDR2 as FQNEAQ (reference sequence). With 4 bases clipped from V and 7 bases from J, the junction kept 6 bases outside the gene matches. The CDR3 sequence: CASSYGTGASEKLFF. CDR3 in DNA: TGTGCCAGCAGCTACGGGACAGGGGCGAGTGAAAAACTGTTTTTT.

This chain uses TRBV27 with TRBJ1-6; D remains ambiguous. Deletions cut 5 bases from V and 4 bases from J, with 9 bases between. The V gene's germline CDR1 is MNHEY and CDR2 SMNVEV (reference sequence). This CDR3 region has 14 residues. Here the CDR3 DNA reads TGTGCCAGCAGTCCCGGTTCTTATAATTCACCCCTCCACTTT. Translation gives CASSPGSYNSPLHF.

The V and J genes are TRBV28 and TRBJ1-1; D is unresolved. Trimming shortened V by 5 bases and J by 1 base, and 8 bases separated the two germline ends. CDR3 length: 13 amino acids. From germline, CDR1 is MDHEN and CDR2 SYDVKM. CDR3 amino acids: CASSLEQNTEAFF. For the CDR3, the DNA is TGTGCCAGCAGTCTTGAACAGAACACTGAAGCTTTCTTT. The variable domain in full, completed from reference TRBV28 and TRBJ1-1, reads DVKVTQSSRYLVKRTGEKVFLECVQDMDHENMFWYRQDPGLGLRLIYFSYDVKMKEKGDIPEGYSVSREKKERFSLILESASTNQTSMYLCASSLEQNTEAFFGQGTRLTVV.

The chain couples TRBV6-5 to TRBJ1-2, with D tentatively TRBD1 (6 bases). The CDR3 loop spans 14 amino acids. CDR1 is MNHEY, CDR2 SVGAGI, per germline. V was cut by 6 bases and J by 7 bases, with 18 bases left in between. The chain's CDR3 is CASSRVQARGGYTF. CDR3 DNA sequence: TGTGCCAGCAGCAGGGTCCAGGCCAGGGGTGGCTACACCTTC.

This clone has just one count. The gene calls are TRBV28 and TRBJ1-4; 7 nucleotides match TRBD1. The ends lost 5 bases at V and 5 bases at J; junction bases unmatched: 11. This CDR3 spans 16 amino acids. CDR1 and CDR2 from the germline V gene are MDHEN and SYDVKM. The CDR3 sequence: CASSPLGTAANEKLFF. For the CDR3, the DNA is TGTGCCAGCAGTCCCCTAGGGACAGCTGCGAATGAAAAACTGTTTTTT.

The chain recombines TRBV28 with TRBJ1-5, with D perhaps TRBD1 (5 bases). Trimming took 5 bases from V and 0 from J, leaving 17 bases between them. This CDR3 comprises 17 residues. From germline, CDR1 is MDHEN and CDR2 SYDVKM. The DNA of the CDR3 is TGTGCCAGCAGTGCTTCCCGGACACCCGATAGCAATCAGCCCCAGCATTTT. Its protein product is CASSASRTPDSNQPQHF. Variable domain in full (rest from reference TRBV28 and TRBJ1-5): DVKVTQSSRYLVKRTGEKVFLECVQDMDHENMFWYRQDPGLGLRLIYFSYDVKMKEKGDIPEGYSVSREKKERFSLILESASTNQTSMYLCASSASRTPDSNQPQHFGDGTRLSIL.

The chain recombines TRBV5-4 with TRBJ2-5; 7 nucleotides match TRBD2. V dropped 4 bases and J dropped 1; count of bases not matched to a gene: 7. This CDR3 contains 15 residues. Germline V gene lookup returns CDR1 SGHNT and CDR2 YYREEE (reference sequence). The CDR3: CASSMSGTTQETQYF. DNA for the CDR3: TGTGCCAGCAGCATGTCCGGGACTACCCAAGAGACCCAGTACTTC. The variable domain in full, with the rest retrieved from reference TRBV5-4 and TRBJ2-5, is ETGVTQSPTHLIKTRGQQVTLRCSSQSGHNTVSWYQQALGQGPQFIFQYYREEENGRGNFPPRFSGLQFPNYSSELNVNALELDDSALYLCASSMSGTTQETQYFGPGTRLLVL.

This chain connects TRBV4-2 to TRBJ1-4, with D perhaps TRBD1 (6 bases). Germline V CDR1 and CDR2: LGHNA, YNFKEQ. CDR3 length: 15 residues. Between the trimmed V and J ends, which lost 3 bases and 7 bases, there was a span of 15 bases. CDR3 coding DNA: TGTGCCAGCAGCCAGGGGACACTCCCGACTGAAAAACTGTTTTTT. This gives the protein CASSQGTLPTEKLFF.

CDR3 protein: CASRDNRGSGNTIYF. CDR3 bases: TGTGCCAGCAGGGATAACAGGGGCTCTGGAAACACCATATATTTT. V and J are TRBV28 and TRBJ1-3; TRBD1 agrees at 7 bases. CDR3 length equals 15 residues. CDR1 is MDHEN, CDR2 SYDVKM, per germline. Trimming cost V 6 bases and J 0 bases; bases outside gene matches: 5. Full variable domain (rest looked up from reference TRBV28 and TRBJ1-3): DVKVTQSSRYLVKRTGEKVFLECVQDMDHENMFWYRQDPGLGLRLIYFSYDVKMKEKGDIPEGYSVSREKKERFSLILESASTNQTSMYLCASRDNRGSGNTIYFGEGSWLTVV.

This chain links TRBV18 with TRBJ2-7; possibly TRBD1 for D (6 bases). This CDR3 has 14 amino acids. The germline CDR1 and CDR2 sequences are KGHSH and LQKENI. Trimming left V 3 bases short and J 3 bases short, with 12 bases between. CDR3 region: CASSPPAQGYEQYF. The CDR3 DNA reads as TGTGCCAGCTCACCTCCGGCACAGGGCTACGAGCAGTACTTC.

The J gene is TRBJ2-1, the V gene TRBV27; D is perhaps TRBD2 (7 bases). This CDR3 is built from 17 residues. Germline CDR1 MNHEY, CDR2 SMNVEV (reference sequence). Trimming shortened V by 3 bases and J by 4 bases, and 19 bases separated the two germline ends. CDR3 amino acids: CASSFRWGGASYNEQFF. For the CDR3, the DNA is TGTGCCAGCAGTTTTAGGTGGGGGGGGGCGAGTTACAATGAGCAGTTCTTC.

The gene calls are TRBV28 and TRBJ1-1, with D unclear. The ends were cut back, 2 bases at V and 1 base at J, with 8 bases in the middle. Germline CDR1 is MDHEN and CDR2 is SYDVKM. The CDR3 has 14 residues. As DNA, the CDR3 is TGTGCCAGCAGTTTAAGCCGCCAGAACACTGAAGCTTTCTTT. It codes for CASSLSRQNTEAFF. Filled out from reference TRBV28 and TRBJ1-1, the complete variable domain reads DVKVTQSSRYLVKRTGEKVFLECVQDMDHENMFWYRQDPGLGLRLIYFSYDVKMKEKGDIPEGYSVSREKKERFSLILESASTNQTSMYLCASSLSRQNTEAFFGQGTRLTVV.

This clone was counted a single time. A junction boundary mismatches the germline segment, possibly from a read error. V is TRBV7-2 and J is TRBJ2-2; a possible D gene is TRBD2 (5 bases). CDR1 is SGHTA, CDR2 FQGNSA, per germline. The CDR3 is 14 amino acids. DNA for the CDR3: TGTGCCAGCAGCCCAGAACTGGGCTCCGGGGAGCAGTTTTTT. Protein product: CASSPELGSGEQFF. The variable domain in full, completed from reference TRBV7-2 and TRBJ2-2, reads GAGVSQSPSNKVTEKGKDVELRCDPISGHTALYWYRQSLGQGLEFLIYFQGNSAPDKSGLPSDRFSAERTGGSVSTLTIQRTQQEDSAVYLCASSPELGSGEQFFGEGSRLTVL.

This clone was observed a single time. V gene TRBV5-1 combines with J gene TRBJ2-2; unclear D gene. V lost 7 bases, J lost 0 bases, and 10 bases lay in between. CDR3 length: 14 amino acids. Germline lookup yields CDR1 SGHRS and CDR2 YFSETQ. DNA for the CDR3: TGCGCCAGCGGTCAGGATCCGAACACCGGGGAGCTGTTTTTT. Its translation is CASGQDPNTGELFF.

V is TRBV5-6 and J is TRBJ2-2; 10 bases align to TRBD2. Germline V gives CDR1 SGHDT, CDR2 YYEEEE. CDR3 length equals 16 residues. Trimming cost V 4 bases and J 5 bases; bases outside gene matches: 8. This CDR3 is CASSPLSGRGTGELFF. DNA of the CDR3: TGTGCCAGCAGCCCCTTGAGCGGGAGGGGTACCGGGGAGCTGTTTTTT. Full variable domain (missing parts from reference TRBV5-6 and TRBJ2-2): DAGVTQSPTHLIKTRGQQVTLRCSPKSGHDTVSWYQQALGQGPQFIFQYYEEEERQRGNFPDRFSGHQFPNYSSELNVNALLLGDSALYLCASSPLSGRGTGELFFGEGSRLTVL.

The V call is TRBV27, the J call TRBJ2-3; no clear D gene. Germline V lookup: CDR1 MNHEY, CDR2 SMNVEV (reference sequence). This CDR3 contains 15 residues. V lost 2 bases and J lost 2, with 11 bases in between. The DNA for the CDR3 is TGTGCCAGCAGTTTAAGAACTAAACTCACAGATACGCAGTATTTT. Encoded protein: CASSLRTKLTDTQYF.

This chain uses TRBV6-2 or TRBV6-3 with TRBJ2-7; 10 nucleotides align to TRBD2. The V segment lost 6 bases and the J segment 3 bases; nucleotides outside the gene matches: 5. The V gene's germline CDR1 is MNHEY and CDR2 SVGEGT. This CDR3 has 14 amino acids. The CDR3, as DNA: TGTGCCAGCAGCCAAGCGGGAGGGGACTACGAGCAGTACTTC. This translates into CASSQAGGDYEQYF.

The V call is TRBV6-5, the J call TRBJ1-2; no clear D. The CDR3 consists of 12 residues. Trimming cost V 8 bases and J 4 bases, with 11 bases left between them. CDR1 MNHEY and CDR2 SVGAGI come from the germline V gene. The CDR3 nucleotides are TGTGCCAGCGGGGAGGGAGTCTATGGCTACACCTTC. As protein: CASGEGVYGYTF.

This chain uses TRBV30 with TRBJ1-5, with D uncertain. The CDR3 covers 13 residues. V lost 5 bases, J lost 5 bases, and 13 bases lay in between. Germline V gene data show CDR1 as GTSNPN and CDR2 as SVGIG (reference sequence). The CDR3 here is CAWGLQLDQPQHF. CDR3 nucleotide sequence: TGTGCCTGGGGATTACAGCTTGATCAGCCCCAGCATTTT. The entire variable domain, with the rest obtained from reference TRBV30 and TRBJ1-5, is as follows: SQTIHQWPATLVQPVGSPLSLECTVEGTSNPNLYWYRQAAGRGLQLLFYSVGIGQISSEVPQNLSASRPQDRQFILSSKKLLLSDSGFYLCAWGLQLDQPQHFGDGTRLSIL.

This sequence joins TRBV15 and TRBJ1-2; no clear D gene. Germline V gene data show CDR1 as LNHNV and CDR2 as YYDKDF (reference sequence). The length of the CDR3 is 12 residues. V lost 1 base and J lost 5, with 5 bases in between. For the CDR3, the DNA is TGTGCCACCAGCAGAGGGGCTTATGGCTACACCTTC. Protein: CATSRGAYGYTF. Based on the CDR3 plus reference TRBV15 and TRBJ1-2, the full variable domain is DAMVIQNPRYQVTQFGKPVTLSCSQTLNHNVMYWYQQKSSQAPKLLFHYYDKDFNNEADTPDNFQSRRPNTSFCFLDIRSPGLGDTAMYLCATSRGAYGYTFGSGTRLTVV.

V usage is TRBV28 and J usage is TRBJ2-5; 9 bases agree with TRBD1. CDR1 MDHEN and CDR2 SYDVKM come from the germline V gene. The J segment lost 7 bases and the V segment lost 0 bases, leaving 3 bases of the junction unmatched. The CDR3 loop spans 14 amino acids. CDR3 DNA sequence: TGTGCCAGCAGTTTATGGGGACAGGGAAGGACCCAGTACTTC. As protein: CASSLWGQGRTQYF.

The rearrangement joins TRBV3-1 (or the pseudogene TRBV3-2) to TRBJ2-3, with D perhaps TRBD1 (6 bases). Trimming stripped 1 base from V and 2 bases from J, with 19 bases between. The CDR3 extends over 18 amino acids. The germline V gene encodes CDR1 LGHDT and CDR2 YNNKEL (reference sequence). Here the CDR3 DNA reads TGTGCCAGCAGCCAAGGGGCAGGGGTTCTCGGCGACACAGATACGCAGTATTTT. As protein: CASSQGAGVLGDTDTQYF.

This clone was observed a single time. The V call is TRBV28, the J call TRBJ2-5; D possibly corresponds to TRBD2 (7 bases). V was clipped by 3 bases and J by 5 bases, with 13 bases between them. Germline V lookup: CDR1 MDHEN, CDR2 SYDVKM. The CDR3 consists of 14 residues. CDR3 in amino acids: CASSLPRGRETQYF. The CDR3, as DNA: TGTGCCAGCAGTTTGCCGCGGGGGCGGGAGACCCAGTACTTC.

The CDR3 DNA is TGTGCCAGCAGCTCCCTGGAGACCCAGTACTTC. It specifies CASSSLETQYF. The gene calls are TRBV12-3 or TRBV12-4 and TRBJ2-5; D is uncertain. The ends were cut back, 6 bases at V and 5 bases at J, with 7 bases in the middle. There are 11 residues in the CDR3.

CDR3 sequence: CASSLDTAYSPLHF. In DNA, the CDR3 is TGTGCCAGCAGCTTAGACACAGCCTATTCACCCCTCCACTTT. The gene calls are TRBV7-9 and TRBJ1-6; unclear D gene. The CDR3 runs to 14 residues. The germline CDR1 and CDR2 sequences are SEHNR and FQNEAQ (reference sequence). V was trimmed by 1 base and J by 8 bases, leaving 9 bases between them.

J is TRBJ1-1 and V is TRBV18; D unclear. V lost 6 bases, J lost 3 bases, and 11 bases lay in between. CDR1 and CDR2 from the germline V gene are KGHSH and LQKENI. The CDR3 loop spans 13 amino acids. In nucleotides, the CDR3 is TGTGCCAGCTCGAGGGCTGGGGACACTGAAGCTTTCTTT. This encodes CASSRAGDTEAFF.